This T cell receptor beta chain comes out of a study of T cell responses to AZD1222 COVID-19 vaccine. Study-wide background: Second-dose timings of about 4 or about 12 weeks were pooled.

Profiled with immunoSEQ multiplex PCR; TCRdb holds only in-frame clones, not every one. The data contain 100,000 to 150,000 clones, around 86% of them singletons. CDR3 length equals 13 residues. CDR1 SGHTA and CDR2 FQGNSA come from the germline V gene. V was shortened by 1 base and J by 7 bases, with 11 bases between the two germline ends. The chain joins TRBV7-2 to TRBJ2-7; no firm D call. Sequenced material: peripheral blood, taken on day 0 of AZD1222 vaccination. This clonotype was obtained from an adult in good health. CDR3 DNA sequence: TGTGCCAGCAGCTTAGTCCTTAGACAAGAGCAGTACTTC. As protein: CASSLVLRQEQYF.